This T cell receptor (beta chain) was retrieved from a study of long-term antiretroviral therapy in people with HIV. The V gene's germline CDR1 is MNHNS and CDR2 SASEGT. This CDR3 is built from 13 residues. Trimming left V 2 bases short and J 4 bases short, with 6 bases between. Survey-level resolution applied to immunoSEQ assay v3.0. Method: immunoSEQ multiplex PCR; TCRdb's copy keeps in-frame clones and lacks some. The data show approximately 15,000 clones, with under 90% seen just once and 8% to 9% held by the top ten. Material: unsorted PBMCs, obtained 0.1 years after starting antiretroviral therapy. This receptor was identified in a man aged 18-30 years with HIV. The J gene is TRBJ1-3, the V gene TRBV6-1; D uncertain. Here the CDR3 DNA reads TGTGCCAGCAGTGAAATATGGGGAAACACCATATATTTT. It encodes CASSEIWGNTIYF.